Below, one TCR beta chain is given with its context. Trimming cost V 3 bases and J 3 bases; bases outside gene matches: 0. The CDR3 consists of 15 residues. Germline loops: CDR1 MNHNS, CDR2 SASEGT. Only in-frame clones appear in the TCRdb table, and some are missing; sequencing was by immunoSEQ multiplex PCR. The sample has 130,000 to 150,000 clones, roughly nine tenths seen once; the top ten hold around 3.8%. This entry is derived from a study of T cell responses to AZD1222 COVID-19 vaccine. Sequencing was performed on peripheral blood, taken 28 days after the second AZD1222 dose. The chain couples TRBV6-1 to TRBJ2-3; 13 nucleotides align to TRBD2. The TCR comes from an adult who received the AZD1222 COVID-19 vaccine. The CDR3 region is CASSEGLAGTDTQYF. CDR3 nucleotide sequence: TGTGCCAGCAGTGAGGGACTAGCGGGGACAGATACGCAGTATTTT.